This T cell receptor (beta chain) comes out of a study of T-cell reconstitution after alpha-beta-depleted transplantation in children. Study results and limitations: One year after transplant, T-cell counts and diversity came mostly from newly produced T cells. Reportedly, only several hundred clones from non-depleted graft cells drove alpha-beta T-cell counts at about two months.

This clonotype appeared many times. What it binds is unknown. The germline V and J ends were trimmed by 3 bases and 9 bases, with 19 bases remaining between them. The CDR3 sequence is 14 residues long. Germline loops: CDR1 SGHRS, CDR2 YFSETQ. Unique molecular identifiers were incorporated into the prepared TCRbeta library. TCRdb reanalysed the PCR reads using MiXCR and keeps one entry per CDR3 protein. This repertoire shows approximately 650,000 distinct CDR3 sequences, around 13% found once; its top ten account for roughly 0.84%. The clonotype originates from a girl aged 2 to 10 with congenital amegakaryocytic thrombocytopenia, due to receive a stem cell transplant. Sequencing used PBMCs, obtained before TCRalphabeta/CD19-depleted stem cell transplant. V gene TRBV5-1 combines with J gene TRBJ2-7; no definite D call. The CDR3 here is CASSSPAREGVQYF. The CDR3 DNA reads TGCGCCAGCAGCTCCCCCGCTCGAGAAGGTGTGCAGTACTTC.